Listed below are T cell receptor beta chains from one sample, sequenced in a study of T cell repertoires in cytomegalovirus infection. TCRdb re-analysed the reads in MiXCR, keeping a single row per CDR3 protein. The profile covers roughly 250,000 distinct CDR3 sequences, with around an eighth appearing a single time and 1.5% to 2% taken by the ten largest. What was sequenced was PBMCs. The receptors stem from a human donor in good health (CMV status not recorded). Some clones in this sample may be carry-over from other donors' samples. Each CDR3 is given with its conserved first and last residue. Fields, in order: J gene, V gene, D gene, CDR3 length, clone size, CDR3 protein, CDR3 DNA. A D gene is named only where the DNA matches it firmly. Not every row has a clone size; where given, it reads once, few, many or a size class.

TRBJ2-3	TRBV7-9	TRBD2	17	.	CASSLKTSGRNADTQYF	TGTGCCAGCAGCCTTAAGACTAGCGGGAGGAACGCAGATACGCAGTATTTT
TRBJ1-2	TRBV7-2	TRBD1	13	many	CASSAKTGGGYTF	TGTGCCAGCAGCGCGAAGACAGGGGGCGGCTACACCTTC
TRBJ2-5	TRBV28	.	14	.	CASSRHPRGETQYF	TGTGCCAGCAGTCGCCATCCCAGGGGAGAGACCCAGTACTTC
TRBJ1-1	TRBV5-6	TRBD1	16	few	CASSFRQGAGVTEAFF	TGTGCCAGCAGCTTCCGACAGGGGGCGGGGGTCACTGAAGCTTTCTTT
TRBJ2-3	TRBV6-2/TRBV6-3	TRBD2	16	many	CASRPLAGVGTDTQYF	TGTGCCAGCAGACCGCTAGCGGGAGTAGGGACAGATACGCAGTATTTT
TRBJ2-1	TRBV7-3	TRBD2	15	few	CASTIGSGSANEQFF	TGTGCCAGCACCATCGGTAGCGGGAGTGCCAATGAGCAGTTCTTC
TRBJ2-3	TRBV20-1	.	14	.	CSGALPGDPDTQYF	TGCAGTGGCGCCCTACCGGGGGATCCAGATACGCAGTATTTT
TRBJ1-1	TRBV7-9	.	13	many	CASSLEGVTEAFF	TGTGCCAGCAGCTTGGAAGGGGTCACTGAAGCTTTCTTT
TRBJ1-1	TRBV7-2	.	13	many	CASSLAEGLEAFF	TGTGCCAGCAGCTTAGCTGAGGGGCTGGAGGCTTTCTTT
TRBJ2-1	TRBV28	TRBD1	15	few	CASSSPGQGGSEQFF	TGTGCCAGCAGCTCTCCGGGACAGGGAGGTAGTGAGCAGTTCTTC
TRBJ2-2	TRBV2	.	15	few	CASSQGVGWTGELFF	TGTGCCAGCAGTCAAGGGGTAGGGTGGACCGGGGAGCTGTTTTTT
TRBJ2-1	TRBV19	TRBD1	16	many	CASRSTGGSTPHEQFF	TGTGCCAGTAGATCCACAGGGGGCTCTACCCCACATGAGCAGTTCTTC
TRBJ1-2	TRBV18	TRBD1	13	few	CASSLSDRDGYTF	TGTGCCAGCTCACTCTCGGACAGGGATGGCTACACCTTC
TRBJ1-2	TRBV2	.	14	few	CASSEARTQIGYTF	TGTGCCAGCAGTGAAGCGCGGACCCAGATTGGCTACACCTTC
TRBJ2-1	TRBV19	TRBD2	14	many	CASRSGRAYNEQFF	TGTGCCAGTAGAAGCGGGAGGGCCTACAATGAGCAGTTCTTC
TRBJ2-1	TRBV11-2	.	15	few	CASSRRRAQANEQFF	TGTGCCAGCAGCCGTCGCCGGGCCCAGGCCAATGAGCAGTTCTTC
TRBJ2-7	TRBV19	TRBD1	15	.	CASSTPGQPTYEQYF	TGTGCCAGTAGTACTCCGGGACAGCCTACCTACGAGCAGTACTTC
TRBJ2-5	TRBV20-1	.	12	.	CSARSLQETQYF	TGCAGTGCTAGGAGCCTCCAAGAGACCCAGTACTTC
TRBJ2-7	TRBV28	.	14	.	CASSLPRDPYEQYF	TGTGCCAGCAGTTTGCCGCGGGACCCCTACGAGCAGTACTTC
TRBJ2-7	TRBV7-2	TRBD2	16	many	CASSYRTSGGAHEQYF	TGTGCCAGCAGCTACCGAACTAGCGGGGGGGCCCACGAGCAGTACTTC
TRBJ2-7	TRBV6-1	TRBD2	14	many	CASSIAGGIDEQYF	TGTGCCAGCAGTATAGCGGGAGGTATCGACGAGCAGTACTTC
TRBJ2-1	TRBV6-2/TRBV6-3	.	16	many	CASRALGSSSYNEQFF	TGTGCCAGCAGAGCTCTAGGCTCGAGCTCCTACAATGAGCAGTTCTTC
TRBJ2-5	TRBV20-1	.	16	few	CSASTVRDAFGETQYF	TGCAGTGCTAGTACCGTCCGGGACGCCTTCGGGGAGACCCAGTACTTC
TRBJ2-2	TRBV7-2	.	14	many	CASSLGTEVGELFF	TGTGCCAGCAGCTTAGGGACAGAGGTCGGGGAGCTGTTTTTT
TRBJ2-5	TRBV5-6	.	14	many	CASTFFAGAETQYF	TGTGCCAGCACTTTTTTTGCGGGGGCCGAGACCCAGTACTTC
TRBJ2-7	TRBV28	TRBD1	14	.	CASRDPGQVHEQYF	TGTGCCAGCAGGGATCCAGGACAGGTCCACGAGCAGTACTTC
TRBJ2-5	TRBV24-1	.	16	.	CATSDLSIGQRETQYF	TGTGCCACCAGTGACCTATCCATTGGTCAGAGGGAGACCCAGTACTTC
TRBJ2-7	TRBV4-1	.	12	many	CASSQTLGQQYF	TGCGCCAGCAGCCAGACCCTAGGCCAGCAGTACTTC
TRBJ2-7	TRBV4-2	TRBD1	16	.	CASSQTYPGQIYEQYF	TGTGCCAGCAGCCAAACATATCCGGGACAGATCTACGAGCAGTACTTC
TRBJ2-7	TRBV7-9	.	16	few	CASSLEIGGYSYEQYF	TGTGCCAGCAGCTTAGAGATCGGCGGATACTCCTACGAGCAGTACTTC
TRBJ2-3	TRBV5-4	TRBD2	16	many	CASSLGGGVSTDTQYF	TGTGCCAGCAGCTTGGGCGGGGGTGTCAGCACAGATACGCAGTATTTT
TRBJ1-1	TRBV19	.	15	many	CASSSLGLENTEAFF	TGTGCCAGTAGTTCGCTAGGCTTAGAAAACACTGAAGCTTTCTTT
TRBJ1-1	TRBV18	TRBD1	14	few	CASSPSGQDTEAFF	TGTGCCAGCTCACCGAGTGGACAGGACACTGAAGCTTTCTTT
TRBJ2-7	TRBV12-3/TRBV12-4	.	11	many	CASSYLNEQYF	TGTGCCAGCAGTTACCTCAACGAGCAGTACTTC
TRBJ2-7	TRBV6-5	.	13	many	CASSYARGYEQYF	TGTGCCAGCAGTTACGCCAGGGGCTACGAGCAGTACTTC
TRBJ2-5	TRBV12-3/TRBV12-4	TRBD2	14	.	CASSPGWGGETQYF	TGTGCCAGCAGTCCTGGCTGGGGGGGGGAGACCCAGTACTTC
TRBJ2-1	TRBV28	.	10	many	CATLRNEQFF	TGTGCCACCTTGAGGAATGAGCAGTTCTTC
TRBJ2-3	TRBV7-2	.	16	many	CASTHPSGVGTDTQYF	TGTGCCAGCACCCACCCTTCGGGGGTTGGCACAGATACGCAGTATTTT
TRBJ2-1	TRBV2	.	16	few	CASSAAGSEESNEQFF	TGTGCCAGCAGCGCAGCAGGGAGTGAAGAGAGCAATGAGCAGTTCTTC
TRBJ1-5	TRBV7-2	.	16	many	CASSLDSGHSNQPQHF	TGTGCCAGCAGCTTAGATTCAGGGCATAGCAATCAGCCCCAGCATTTT
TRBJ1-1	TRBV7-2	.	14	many	CASSRDVTNTEAFF	TGTGCCAGCAGCCGAGATGTTACGAACACTGAAGCTTTCTTT
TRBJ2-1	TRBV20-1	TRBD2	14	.	CSARAASGTNEQFF	TGCAGTGCTAGAGCGGCTAGCGGGACCAATGAGCAGTTCTTC
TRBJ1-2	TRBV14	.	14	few	CASSQVGQGVGYTF	TGTGCCAGCAGCCAAGTGGGGCAGGGCGTTGGCTACACCTTC
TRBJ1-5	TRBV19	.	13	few	CASSQDRNQPQHF	TGTGCCAGTAGCCAAGACCGTAATCAGCCCCAGCATTTT
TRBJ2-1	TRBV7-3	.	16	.	CASSPGGPPPQNEQFF	TGTGCCAGCAGCCCCGGGGGGCCTCCCCCTCAGAATGAGCAGTTCTTC
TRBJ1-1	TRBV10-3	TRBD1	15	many	CAMGEGDRAGTEAFF	TGTGCCATGGGAGAGGGGGACAGGGCTGGCACTGAAGCTTTCTTT
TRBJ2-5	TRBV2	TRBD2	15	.	CASSAASGRQETQYF	TGTGCCAGCAGTGCAGCTAGCGGTCGCCAAGAGACCCAGTACTTC
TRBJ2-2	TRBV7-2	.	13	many	CASRSPPTGELFF	TGTGCCAGCAGGTCCCCCCCCACCGGGGAGCTGTTTTTT
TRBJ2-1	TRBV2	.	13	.	CASSERQYNEQFF	TGTGCCAGCAGTGAAAGGCAGTACAATGAGCAGTTCTTC
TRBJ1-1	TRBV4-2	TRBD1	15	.	CASSQGDREHTEAFF	TGTGCCAGCAGCCAGGGGGACAGGGAACACACTGAAGCTTTCTTT
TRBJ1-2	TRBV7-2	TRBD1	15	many	CASSTRQGEHYGYTF	TGTGCCAGCAGCACCCGACAGGGCGAGCACTATGGCTACACCTTC